This is a list of T cell receptor beta chains from one sample in a study of cytomegalovirus exposure and HLA in healthy donors. Data came from immunoSEQ multiplex PCR; TCRdb stores just in-frame clones and leaves some out. Of some 78,000 clones listed, over 70% are singletons. The sequenced material came from PBMCs. These receptors all come from a woman aged 45-65 years in good health and CMV-seropositive. CDR3s leave out the opening cysteine and the closing phenylalanine or tryptophan. Fields, in order: CDR3 length, V gene, J gene, CDR3 protein.

13	TRBV6-1	TRBJ1-3	ASSEWPASGNTIY
12	TRBV27	TRBJ1-2	ASSFGTGDYGYT
12	TRBV6-1	TRBJ1-6	ASSEARYNSPLH
17	TRBV5-1	TRBJ2-1	ASSRSGQGFLRLPNEQF
14	TRBV5-1	TRBJ1-2	ASSLGHRGVGHGYT
15	TRBV7-8	TRBJ1-1	ASSLYPGGPRWTEAF
14	TRBV7-9	TRBJ2-4	ASSQGLAGYREIQY
12	TRBV6-5	TRBJ2-2	ASSYPERDGELF
13	TRBV7-9	TRBJ1-5	ASSLGTGVDQPQH
9	TRBV2	TRBJ1-4	ASSQAGVLF
12	TRBV29-1	TRBJ1-5	SVIFDREDQPQH
12	TRBV6-1	TRBJ2-7	ASSTRQGAYEQY
10	TRBV6-5	TRBJ1-2	ASSWQGYGYT
13	TRBV5-5	TRBJ1-2	ASRKNRDGDYGYT
13	TRBV7-2	TRBJ1-5	ASSYLGVGNQPQH
13	TRBV5-1	TRBJ2-5	ASSFGQTYQETQY
12	TRBV11-2	TRBJ1-6	ASSLGGEYSPLH
13	TRBV6-5	TRBJ2-3	ASSYSIGGTDTQY
11	TRBV2	TRBJ2-1	ASRDREVDEQF
14	TRBV2	TRBJ1-2	ASSEALRDRKYGYT
13	TRBV19	TRBJ2-2	ASSIQGLITGELF
12	TRBV27	TRBJ2-1	ASSLGQGMDEQF
12	TRBV29-1	TRBJ2-5	SVEDGRGIETQY
12	TRBV5-6	TRBJ1-1	ASSLAGRNTEAF
13	TRBV30	TRBJ2-1	AWRGTSGGAGEQF
18	TRBV4-1	TRBJ2-5	ASSHPGGTPRSGIWETQY
13	TRBV7-7	TRBJ2-1	ASSPNLAGVSEQF
13	TRBV6-1	TRBJ2-5	ASRPQGGPARTQY
13	TRBV4-2	TRBJ2-1	ASSRLAGEGNEQF
10	TRBV27	TRBJ2-1	ASSGLPNEQF
6	TRBV20-1	TRBJ2-5	SVTSGH
11	TRBV2	TRBJ1-2	ASRTTANYGYT
12	TRBV6-1	TRBJ1-6	ASRKGTANSPLH
14	TRBV7-3	TRBJ2-5	ASSLAGSGMGETQY
13	TRBV19	TRBJ2-2	ASSMKGAGTGELF
17	TRBV9	TRBJ2-1	ASSVEDSASGGAYNEQF
12	TRBV2	TRBJ1-1	ASRAGTGGTEAF
12	TRBV5-8	.	ASSLRSREDEQY
13	TRBV5-1	TRBJ1-2	ASNPSLGQAVGYT
12	TRBV7-3	TRBJ2-7	ASSVDRGDYEQY
12	TRBV4-1	TRBJ2-5	ASSQVKGQETQY
16	TRBV19	TRBJ1-1	ASSINMGWGSENTEAF
13	TRBV5-1	TRBJ1-6	ASSLAGLGRSPLH
15	TRBV9	TRBJ2-3	ASSVAGTGGLTDTQY
11	TRBV7-9	TRBJ1-2	ASSYRERDGYT
11	TRBV10-1	TRBJ1-1	ASSVPGQGKAF
14	TRBV7-8	TRBJ1-1	ASSSKTGTGNTEAF
15	TRBV28	TRBJ1-1	ASSLEGGWNLNTEAF
11	TRBV2	TRBJ2-3	ASGLAGTDTQY
12	TRBV7-8	TRBJ1-2	ASSPGHRNYGYT
13	TRBV6-1	TRBJ1-1	ASSPRGPSNTEAF
15	TRBV5-1	TRBJ1-2	ASTLQPGQGASSGYT
13	TRBV6-6	TRBJ2-2	ASSYPGRGTGELF
14	TRBV5-4	TRBJ1-6	ASSGGGGAHNSPLH
11	TRBV5-6	TRBJ2-1	ASSLDAGNEQF
11	TRBV11-2	TRBJ2-1	ASSLDHGNEQF
13	TRBV2	TRBJ2-1	ASSESRGADSEQF
11	TRBV14	TRBJ1-1	ASSHIGGGEAF
12	TRBV5-4	TRBJ2-3	ASSFAGGTDTQY
14	TRBV28	TRBJ2-5	ASSLGTSGAQETQY